A single sample is the source of the 22 T cell receptor beta chains below, sequenced in a study of CD8 T cells in ankylosing spondylitis. The study's findings and limits: A TCR beta motif made of fewer than ten highly homologous variants seemed typical of ankylosing spondylitis blood.

For these TCRs, the target antigens are not known. Using its own MiXCR run on the 5' RACE reads, TCRdb lists one record per CDR3 protein. The repertoire includes 400,000 to 450,000 distinct CDR3 sequences, about a sixth of them detected once, and under 1.2% sits in the top ten. Sequencing was performed on blood, either unsorted or a sorted T cell fraction (not recorded which). These receptor sequences come from a male donor with ankylosing spondylitis.

The V call is TRBV5-1, the J call TRBJ2-1; the match to TRBD1 covers 7 bases. Germline values: CDR1 SGHRS, CDR2 YFSETQ. V lost 0 bases, J lost 4 bases, and 13 bases stayed unmatched. The CDR3 has 18 residues. CDR3 region: CASSLVKVRDSSYNEQFF. The CDR3 DNA reads TGCGCCAGCAGCTTGGTAAAGGTCCGGGACAGTTCATACAATGAGCAGTTCTTC.

This clonotype was seen more than once but under ten times. The J gene is TRBJ1-1, the V gene TRBV7-9; D not certain. CDR1 and CDR2 (germline): SEHNR, FQNEAQ (reference sequence). CDR3 length: 10 residues. V lost 3 bases, J lost 8 bases, and 4 bases lay in between. The CDR3 is CASSFGEAFF. For the CDR3, the DNA is TGTGCCAGCAGCTTTGGGGAAGCTTTCTTT.

This clonotype showed up just a few times. The chain recombines TRBV7-8 with TRBJ2-3, with 9 nucleotides matching TRBD2. The V gene end was trimmed by 5 bases and the J gene end by 7 bases; junction bases not matched to a gene: 10. This CDR3 is built from 15 residues. Germline loops: CDR1 SGHVS, CDR2 FQNEAQ. The CDR3 region is CASSLSGSRGNTQYF. The CDR3 coding sequence is TGTGCCAGCAGCCTTAGCGGGAGTAGGGGGAATACGCAGTATTTT.

The genes are TRBV6-2 or TRBV6-3 and TRBJ2-7, with D possibly TRBD2 on 5 matching bases. The CDR3 length is 11 residues. Germline CDR1 and CDR2: MNHEY and SVGEGT. The CDR3, as DNA: TGTGTTACGGGATCGGGCTACGAGCAGTACTTC. Translated: CVTGSGYEQYF.

This clonotype was counted a few times. The chain joins TRBV6-5 to TRBJ2-7, with D perhaps matching TRBD1 (5 bases). This CDR3 is 15 amino acids long. Germline CDR1 reads MNHEY; CDR2 reads SVGAGI. The V gene lost 2 bases and the J gene lost 2 bases, with 13 bases spanning the gap. CDR3 in DNA: TGTGCCAGCAGTTACGGTACAGGCGAACCCTACGAGCAGTACTTC. Protein: CASSYGTGEPYEQYF.

This CDR3 is CAWGASGARSGELFF. DNA for the CDR3: TGTGCCTGGGGAGCTAGCGGGGCAAGAAGCGGGGAGCTGTTTTTT. The chain links TRBV7-9 to TRBJ2-2; TRBD2 matches at 9 bases. CDR3 length equals 15 residues. J lost 7 bases, V lost 11 bases, and 14 bases had no gene match. Looked up from germline, CDR1 is SEHNR and CDR2 is FQNEAQ (reference sequence).

In this sample, this clonotype turned up a few times. The chain carries TRBV9 and TRBJ2-5, with D possibly TRBD2 on 5 matching bases. V gave up 0 bases and J gave up 7 bases, with 13 bases separating them. Germline CDR1 SGDLS, CDR2 YYNGEE. The CDR3 totals 14 residues. CDR3 amino acids: CASSVESDLGTQYF. The DNA for the CDR3 is TGTGCCAGCAGCGTAGAATCGGACTTGGGGACCCAGTACTTC.

This chain joins TRBV5-1 and TRBJ2-1; D possibly corresponds to TRBD1 (6 bases). This CDR3 region has 16 residues. Germline V lookup: CDR1 SGHRS, CDR2 YFSETQ. V was clipped by 1 base and J by 4 bases, with 15 bases between them. In DNA, the CDR3 is TGCGCCAGCAGCTTGATCGGCAGGGGCGATTACAATGAGCAGTTCTTC. Its protein is CASSLIGRGDYNEQFF.

This clonotype was detected many times. The V call is TRBV12-3 or TRBV12-4, the J call TRBJ2-3; possible D gene TRBD2, 7 bases. V was pared by 2 bases and J by 1 base, with 13 bases between. CDR3 length: 16 amino acids. As DNA, the CDR3 is TGTGCCAGCAGTTTATCGAACGGGGGGCGCACAGATACGCAGTATTTT. Residues: CASSLSNGGRTDTQYF.

The V and J genes are TRBV20-1 and TRBJ2-7; D is undetermined. Germline V gene sequence: CDR1 DFQATT, CDR2 SNEGSKA (reference sequence). The V gene lost 2 bases and the J gene lost 6 bases, with 8 bases spanning the gap. CDR3 length: 11 amino acids. CDR3 in DNA: TGCAGTGCTAGAAAAACCCCCGAGCAGTACTTC. Protein sequence: CSARKTPEQYF.

There are a few counts of this clonotype. This chain links TRBV4-1 with TRBJ2-1; D is undetermined. The CDR3 is made up of 15 amino acids. Germline CDR1 MGHRA, CDR2 YSYEKL. The V gene lost 1 base and the J gene lost 3 bases, with 10 bases spanning the gap. CDR3 loop: CASSQAGSDYNEQFF. CDR3 nucleotides: TGCGCCAGCAGCCAAGCGGGTTCCGACTACAATGAGCAGTTCTTC.

This clonotype was counted between two and nine times. CDR3 nucleotide sequence: TGTGCCAGCAGTTACTCGCTGGACATCCGCGGCAATGGCTACACCTTC. Its protein product is CASSYSLDIRGNGYTF. The chain carries TRBV6-5 and TRBJ1-2; the D gene is possibly TRBD1 (5 bases). Trimming took 0 bases from V and 6 from J, leaving 17 bases between them. The CDR3 consists of 16 residues. CDR1 is MNHEY, CDR2 SVGAGI, per germline.

The V and J genes are TRBV15 and TRBJ2-2; possibly TRBD1 or TRBD2 for D (5 bases each). Germline CDR1 and CDR2: LNHNV and YYDKDF (reference sequence). Trimming stripped 5 bases from V and 6 bases from J, with 13 bases between. The CDR3 has 14 residues. CDR3 in DNA: TGTGCCACCAGCGACCGTATGGGACCCGGGGAGCTGTTTTTT. Amino acid sequence: CATSDRMGPGELFF.

The J gene is TRBJ1-1, the V gene TRBV6-5; D is unclear. The V end was cut by 2 bases, the J end by 1 base, with 5 bases between. The CDR3 contains 13 residues. Germline V gene data show CDR1 as MNHEY and CDR2 as SVGAGI. The CDR3 here is CASSYQRNTEAFF. The DNA for the CDR3 is TGTGCCAGCAGTTACCAGAGGAACACTGAAGCTTTCTTT.

This clonotype appeared a few times. This chain links TRBV6-2 or TRBV6-3 with TRBJ1-1; D perhaps matches TRBD1 (5 bases). Germline V lookup: CDR1 MNHEY, CDR2 SVGEGT. The CDR3 has 14 residues. The V and J ends lost 6 bases and 1 base respectively, with 12 bases between them. CDR3 in amino acids: CASRRPGANTEAFF. The CDR3 DNA reads TGTGCCAGCAGGCGTCCCGGGGCGAACACTGAAGCTTTCTTT.

This clonotype appeared a few times. This sequence joins TRBV6-5 and TRBJ2-7; TRBD1 matches at 7 bases. CDR3 length equals 15 residues. V lost 2 bases, J lost 0 bases, and 4 bases stayed unmatched. Per the germline V gene, CDR1 is MNHEY and CDR2 is SVGAGI. This CDR3 reads CASSYEGQSSYEQYF. In DNA form, the CDR3 reads TGTGCCAGCAGTTACGAGGGACAGAGCTCCTACGAGCAGTACTTC.

This clonotype was observed a handful of times. J is TRBJ1-1 and V is TRBV18, with a possible D match to TRBD1 (6 bases). V shed 3 bases and J shed 5 bases, with 7 bases lying between them. Per germline, CDR1 KGHSH and CDR2 LQKENI. The CDR3 sequence is 12 residues long. CDR3 coding DNA: TGTGCCAGCTCACCCGGGACAACTGAAGCTTTCTTT. Protein product: CASSPGTTEAFF.

The chain has TRBV24-1 and TRBJ1-1; 9 positions agree with TRBD1. V was pared by 4 bases and J by 5 bases, with 10 bases of the junction left unmatched. This CDR3 contains 16 residues. CDR1 is KGHDR, CDR2 SFDVKD, per germline. DNA of the CDR3: TGTGCCACCAGTGAAGGGGGACAGGGACCTGGGACTGAAGCTTTCTTT. Its translation is CATSEGGQGPGTEAFF.

This clonotype was seen more than once but under ten times. This chain links TRBV5-6 with TRBJ2-1, with 9 bases aligning to TRBD2. Germline V gene data show CDR1 as SGHDT and CDR2 as YYEEEE. The V and J ends lost 0 bases and 4 bases, in that order; junction bases with no gene match: 8. The length of the CDR3 is 17 residues. The CDR3 protein is CASSLAPSGTGYNEQFF. The DNA of the CDR3 is TGTGCCAGCAGCTTGGCCCCTAGCGGGACCGGGTACAATGAGCAGTTCTTC. Supplemented by reference TRBV5-6 and TRBJ2-1, the full variable domain reads DAGVTQSPTHLIKTRGQQVTLRCSPKSGHDTVSWYQQALGQGPQFIFQYYEEEERQRGNFPDRFSGHQFPNYSSELNVNALLLGDSALYLCASSLAPSGTGYNEQFFGPGTRLTVL.

The chain employs TRBV25-1 and TRBJ1-2; D remains unclear. The CDR3 contains 13 residues. Trimming took off 5 bases at V and 8 bases at J, with 15 bases between the two ends. Germline assignment: CDR1 MGHDK and CDR2 SYGVNS. The CDR3 reads CASSSGSLLGYTF. For the CDR3, the DNA is TGTGCCAGCAGTAGTGGCAGTCTCTTAGGCTACACCTTC.

In its sample, this clonotype was seen a few times. The chain combines TRBV5-1 with TRBJ1-6; D gene ambiguous. CDR3 length: 16 amino acids. With 2 bases removed from V and 7 bases from J, the gap between germline ends came to 16 bases. Germline CDR1 is SGHRS and CDR2 is YFSETQ. This chain's CDR3 is CASSLESVQRNSPLHF. In DNA form, the CDR3 reads TGCGCCAGCAGCTTAGAATCCGTCCAGCGGAATTCACCCCTCCACTTT.

This clonotype was seen a handful of times. The chain uses TRBV11-2 and TRBJ2-3, with TRBD1 identical over 10 bases. The ends lost 6 bases at V and 5 bases at J; junction bases unmatched: 5. CDR1 and CDR2 from the germline V gene are SGHAT and FQNNGV. The length of the CDR3 is 14 residues. For the CDR3, the DNA is TGTGCCAGCAGTCAAGACAGGGGGCAAGATACGCAGTATTTT. Residues: CASSQDRGQDTQYF. Full variable domain (remainder filled in from reference TRBV11-2 and TRBJ2-3): EAGVAQSPRYKIIEKRQSVAFWCNPISGHATLYWYQQILGQGPKLLIQFQNNGVVDDSQLPKDRFSAERLKGVDSTLKIQPAKLEDSAVYLCASSQDRGQDTQYFGPGTRLTVL.